This TCR beta chain was documented in a study of blood T cell repertoires in COVID-19. Trimming shortened V by 7 bases and J by 8 bases, and 20 bases separated the two germline ends. The CDR3 covers 14 residues. Germline CDR1 reads MDHEN; CDR2 reads SYDVKM. Original analysis: The assay estimated nucleated cells by amplifying reference gene primers. Data came from immunoSEQ multiplex PCR; TCRdb stores just in-frame clones and leaves some out. D and trimming come from the DNA, and the V and J calls and clone size come from that table. The sample records around 100,000 clones, around 85% being singletons.

This TCR derives from a human donor in a cohort sampled during active COVID-19. Sequences were obtained from peripheral blood. The rearrangement links TRBV28 to TRBJ1-2, with D possibly TRBD1 on 5 matching bases. CDR3 protein: CASTFGGNPIGYTF. The CDR3 DNA follows: TGTGCCAGCACCTTCGGGGGTAACCCTATAGGCTACACCTTC.